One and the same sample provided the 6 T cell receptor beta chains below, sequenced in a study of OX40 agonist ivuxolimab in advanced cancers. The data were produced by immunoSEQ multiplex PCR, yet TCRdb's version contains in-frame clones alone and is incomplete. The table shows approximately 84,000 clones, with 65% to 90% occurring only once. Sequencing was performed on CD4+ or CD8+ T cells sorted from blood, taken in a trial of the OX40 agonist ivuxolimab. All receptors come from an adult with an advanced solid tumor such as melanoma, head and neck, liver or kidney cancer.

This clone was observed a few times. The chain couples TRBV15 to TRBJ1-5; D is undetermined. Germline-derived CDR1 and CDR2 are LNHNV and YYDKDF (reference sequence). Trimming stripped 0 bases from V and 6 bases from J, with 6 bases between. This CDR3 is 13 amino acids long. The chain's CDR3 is CATSRDPVQPQHF. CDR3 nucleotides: TGTGCCACCAGCAGAGATCCGGTTCAGCCCCAGCATTTT.

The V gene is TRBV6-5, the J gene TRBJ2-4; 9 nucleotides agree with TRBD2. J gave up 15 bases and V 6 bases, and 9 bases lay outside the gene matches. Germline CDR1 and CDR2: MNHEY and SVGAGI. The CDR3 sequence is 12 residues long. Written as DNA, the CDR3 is TGTGCCAGCAGCACCTATAGCGGGGGAACGTACTTC. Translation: CASSTYSGGTYF.

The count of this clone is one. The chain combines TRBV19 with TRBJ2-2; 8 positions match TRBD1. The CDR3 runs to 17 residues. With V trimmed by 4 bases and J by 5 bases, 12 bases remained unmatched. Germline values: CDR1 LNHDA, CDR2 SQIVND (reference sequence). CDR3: CASSTRPGGDLTGELFF. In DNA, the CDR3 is TGTGCCAGTAGTACTCGGCCAGGGGGCGATCTTACCGGGGAGCTGTTTTTT.

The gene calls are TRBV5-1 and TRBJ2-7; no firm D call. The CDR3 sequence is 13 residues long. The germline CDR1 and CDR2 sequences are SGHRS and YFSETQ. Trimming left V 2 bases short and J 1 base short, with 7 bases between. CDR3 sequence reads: CASSFSGSYEQYF. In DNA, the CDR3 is TGCGCCAGCAGCTTTTCCGGTTCCTACGAGCAGTACTTC.

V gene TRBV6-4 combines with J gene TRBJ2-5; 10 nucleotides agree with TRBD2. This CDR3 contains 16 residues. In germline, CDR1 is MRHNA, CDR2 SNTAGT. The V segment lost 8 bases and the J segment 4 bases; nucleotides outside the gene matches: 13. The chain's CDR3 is CASRRQRGGQRETQYF. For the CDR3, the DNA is TGTGCCAGCCGTCGTCAGCGGGGGGGCCAGCGAGAGACCCAGTACTTC.

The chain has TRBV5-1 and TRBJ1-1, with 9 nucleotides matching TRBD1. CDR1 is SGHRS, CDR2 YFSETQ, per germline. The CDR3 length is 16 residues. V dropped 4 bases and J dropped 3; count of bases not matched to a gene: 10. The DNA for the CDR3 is TGCGCCAGCAGCCCGACAGGGGGTGGTTTCGACACTGAAGCTTTCTTT. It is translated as CASSPTGGGFDTEAFF.